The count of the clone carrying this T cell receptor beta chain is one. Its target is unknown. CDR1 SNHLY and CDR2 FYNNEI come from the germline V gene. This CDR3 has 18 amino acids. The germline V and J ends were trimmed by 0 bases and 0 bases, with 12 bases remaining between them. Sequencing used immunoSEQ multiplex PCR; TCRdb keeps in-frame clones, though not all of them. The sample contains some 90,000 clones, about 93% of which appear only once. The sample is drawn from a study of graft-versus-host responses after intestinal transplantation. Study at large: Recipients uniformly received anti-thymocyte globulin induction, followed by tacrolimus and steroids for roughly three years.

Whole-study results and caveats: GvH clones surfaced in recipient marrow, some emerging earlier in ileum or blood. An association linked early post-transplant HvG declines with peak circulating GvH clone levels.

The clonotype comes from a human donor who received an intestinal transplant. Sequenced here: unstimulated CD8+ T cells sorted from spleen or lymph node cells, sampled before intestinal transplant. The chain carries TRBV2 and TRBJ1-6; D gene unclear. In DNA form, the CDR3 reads TGTGCCAGCAGTGAAGCGTTGTGGGGAGGCTCCTATAATTCACCCCTCCACTTT. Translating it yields CASSEALWGGSYNSPLHF.